This T cell receptor beta chain was profiled in a study of blood T cell repertoires in COVID-19. Turning to the study itself: From the United States, Italy and Spain came samples of acute and convalescent COVID-19. Sample material is recorded as cDNA or gDNA derived from T cells, B-cell-depleted T cells, or PBMCs.

As handled by the study authors: The assay estimated nucleated cells by amplifying reference gene primers. Assay: immunoSEQ multiplex PCR; the TCRdb copy retains only in-frame clones and omits some. From that table come the V and J calls and clone size; the DNA was used to work out D and trimming. The profile shows 90,000 to 120,000 clones, over 75% of them singletons. J gave up 6 bases and V 5 bases, and 13 bases lay outside the gene matches. This CDR3 has 15 residues. Germline-derived CDR1 and CDR2 are SGHTA and FQGNSA. The sequencing sample was made of peripheral blood. V gene TRBV7-2 combines with J gene TRBJ2-7; TRBD2 matches 7 bases. This TCR derives from a man between 70 and 80 years old with active or convalescent COVID-19. The CDR3 nucleotides read TGTGCCAGCAGCCTGTCCGGGACTATGGGCTCCGAGCAGTACTTC. This gives the protein CASSLSGTMGSEQYF.